This TCR beta chain was identified in a study of shared clonotypes between healthy human individuals. The CDR3 runs to 12 residues. CDR1 is SEHNR, CDR2 FQNEAQ, per germline (reference sequence). V was clipped by 1 base and J by 6 bases, with 7 bases between them. With regard to this clone: Its antigen is not identified.

General study findings and limits: Tissue TCR repertoires likely differ from these blood-only repertoires.

Measured with immunoSEQ multiplex PCR; TCRdb has only the in-frame clones, and not every one. Of 950,000 to 1,100,000 clones listed, roughly 75% are singletons. Every contributor of samples was a Caucasian grown-up residing in Nashville, Tennessee. The investigators split CD4+ cells into a CD45RA+ naive subset and a CD45RA-negative memory subset. The sequencing sample was made of memory CD4+ T cells sorted from blood. Stated subset: CD45RA-negative fraction. This receptor was obtained from a man younger than 35 in good health. The rearrangement joins TRBV7-9 to TRBJ2-7; unclear D gene. CDR3: CASSLVLTEQYF. The CDR3 DNA reads as TGTGCCAGCAGCTTAGTCCTAACCGAGCAGTACTTC.